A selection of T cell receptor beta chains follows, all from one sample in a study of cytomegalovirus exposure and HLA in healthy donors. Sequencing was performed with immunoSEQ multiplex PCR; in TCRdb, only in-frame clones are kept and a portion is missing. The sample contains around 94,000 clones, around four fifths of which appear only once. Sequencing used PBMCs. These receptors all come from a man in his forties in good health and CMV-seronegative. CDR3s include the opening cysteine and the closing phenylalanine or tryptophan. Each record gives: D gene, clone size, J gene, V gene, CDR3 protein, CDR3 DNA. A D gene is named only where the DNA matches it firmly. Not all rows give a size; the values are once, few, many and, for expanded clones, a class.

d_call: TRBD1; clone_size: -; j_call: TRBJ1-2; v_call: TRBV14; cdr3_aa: CASSQGRTGDGYTF; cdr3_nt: TGTGCCAGCAGTCAAGGGCGGACAGGGGATGGCTACACCTTC
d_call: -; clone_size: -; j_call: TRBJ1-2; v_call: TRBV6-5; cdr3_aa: CASSYSPRANYGYTF; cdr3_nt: TGTGCCAGCAGTTACAGCCCGAGAGCCAACTATGGCTACACCTTC
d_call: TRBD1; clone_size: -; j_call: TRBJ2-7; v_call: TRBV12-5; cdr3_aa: CASGPDRGSSYEQYF; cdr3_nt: TGTGCTAGTGGTCCAGACAGGGGAAGCTCCTACGAGCAGTACTTC
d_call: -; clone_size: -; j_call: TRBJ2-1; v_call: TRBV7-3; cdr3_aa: CASSPGPGAYNEQFF; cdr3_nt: TGTGCCAGCAGCCCGGGCCCAGGGGCCTACAATGAGCAGTTCTTC
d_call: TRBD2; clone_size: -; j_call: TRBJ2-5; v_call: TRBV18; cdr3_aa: CASSRTSGEYQETQYF; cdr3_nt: TGTGCCAGCTCACGGACTAGCGGGGAGTACCAAGAGACCCAGTACTTC
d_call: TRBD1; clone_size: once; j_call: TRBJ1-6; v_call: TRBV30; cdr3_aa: CAWSEGQGSSPLHF; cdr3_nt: TGTGCCTGGAGCGAGGGACAGGGGAGCTCACCCCTCCACTTT
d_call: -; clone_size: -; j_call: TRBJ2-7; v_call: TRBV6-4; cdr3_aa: CASSVEAFSYEQYF; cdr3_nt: TGTGCCAGCAGTGTTGAGGCCTTCTCCTACGAGCAGTACTTC
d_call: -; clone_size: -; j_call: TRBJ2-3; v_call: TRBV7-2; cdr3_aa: CASSSRRVSSDTQYF; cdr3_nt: TGTGCCAGCAGCTCCCGGAGGGTCAGTTCAGATACGCAGTATTTT
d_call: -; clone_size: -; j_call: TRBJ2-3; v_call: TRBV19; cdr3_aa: CASSRRGRSTDTQYF; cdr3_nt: TGTGCCAGTAGTAGGCGGGGCCGAAGCACAGATACGCAGTATTTT
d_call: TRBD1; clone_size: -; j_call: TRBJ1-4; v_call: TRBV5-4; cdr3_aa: CASSSDRGEKLFF; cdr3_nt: TGTGCCAGCAGCTCCGACAGGGGTGAAAAACTGTTTTTT
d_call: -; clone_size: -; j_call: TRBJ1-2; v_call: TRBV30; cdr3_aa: CAWSVIGRGPYGYTF; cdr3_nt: TGTGCCTGGAGTGTAATAGGCAGGGGTCCGTATGGCTACACCTTC
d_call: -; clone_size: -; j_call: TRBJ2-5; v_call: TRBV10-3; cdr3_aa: CAISESGGGKEETQYF; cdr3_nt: TGTGCCATCAGTGAGTCGGGGGGAGGAAAAGAAGAGACCCAGTACTTC
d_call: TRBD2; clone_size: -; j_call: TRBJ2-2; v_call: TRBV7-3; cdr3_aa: CASTPAGGPVYTGELFF; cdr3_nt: TGTGCCAGCACGCCAGCGGGGGGGCCTGTTTACACCGGGGAGCTGTTTTTT
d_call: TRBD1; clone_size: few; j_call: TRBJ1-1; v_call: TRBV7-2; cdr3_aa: CASTSMGGQGNTEAFF; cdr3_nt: TGTGCCAGCACCAGCATGGGCGGACAGGGGAACACTGAAGCTTTCTTT
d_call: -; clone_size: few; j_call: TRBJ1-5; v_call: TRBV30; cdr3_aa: CAWSVAAGGNQPQHF; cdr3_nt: TGTGCCTGGAGTGTGGCGGCAGGGGGCAATCAGCCCCAGCATTTT
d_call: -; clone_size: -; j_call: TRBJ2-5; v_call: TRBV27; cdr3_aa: CASSPRAVWETQYF; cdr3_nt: TGTGCCAGCAGTCCCAGGGCCGTATGGGAGACCCAGTACTTC
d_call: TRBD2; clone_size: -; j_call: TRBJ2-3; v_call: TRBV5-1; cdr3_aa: CASSLSGGAYDTQYF; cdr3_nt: TGCGCCAGCAGCTTAAGCGGGGGGGCATACGATACGCAGTATTTT
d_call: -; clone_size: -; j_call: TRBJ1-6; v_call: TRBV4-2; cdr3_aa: CASSQVRGNSPLHF; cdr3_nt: TGTGCCAGCAGCCAAGTTCGGGGTAATTCACCCCTCCACTTT
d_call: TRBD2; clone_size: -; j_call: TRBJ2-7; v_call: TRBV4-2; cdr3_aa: CASSSLGRTSGGPDYEQYF; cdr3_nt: TGTGCCAGCAGCTCCCTAGGTAGGACTAGCGGGGGGCCCGACTACGAGCAGTACTTC
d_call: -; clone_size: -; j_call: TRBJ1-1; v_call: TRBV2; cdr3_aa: CASSYMGPGRAEAFF; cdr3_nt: TGTGCCAGCAGTTATATGGGGCCTGGTAGGGCTGAAGCTTTCTTT
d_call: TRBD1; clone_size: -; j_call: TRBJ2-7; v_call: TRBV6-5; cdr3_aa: CASSSFRTGRGYEQYF; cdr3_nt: TGTGCCAGCAGTTCATTTCGGACAGGAAGGGGGTACGAGCAGTACTTC
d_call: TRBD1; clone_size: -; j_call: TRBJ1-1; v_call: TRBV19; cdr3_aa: CASSIGTGNTEAFF; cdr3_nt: TGTGCCAGTAGTATCGGGACAGGGAACACTGAAGCTTTCTTT
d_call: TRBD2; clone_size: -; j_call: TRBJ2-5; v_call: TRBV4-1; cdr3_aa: CASSQDWGRAGWQETQYF; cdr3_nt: TGCGCCAGCAGCCAAGATTGGGGGAGGGCGGGGTGGCAAGAGACCCAGTACTTC
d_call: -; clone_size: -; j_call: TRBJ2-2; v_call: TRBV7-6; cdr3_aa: CASSFGAGELFF; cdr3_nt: TGTGCCAGCAGCTTCGGGGCCGGGGAGCTGTTTTTT
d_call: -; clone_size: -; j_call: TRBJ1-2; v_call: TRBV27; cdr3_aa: CASSLGGNYGYTF; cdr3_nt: TGTGCCAGCAGTTTAGGCGGAAACTATGGCTACACCTTC
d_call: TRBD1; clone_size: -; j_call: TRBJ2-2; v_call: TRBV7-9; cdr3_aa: CASSPGTGVYRAGELFF; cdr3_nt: TGTGCCAGCAGCCCAGGGACAGGGGTTTATCGTGCCGGGGAGCTGTTTTTT
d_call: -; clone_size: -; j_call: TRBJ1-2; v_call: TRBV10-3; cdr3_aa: CAISDWQINYGYTF; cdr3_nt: TGTGCCATCAGTGATTGGCAGATAAACTATGGCTACACCTTC
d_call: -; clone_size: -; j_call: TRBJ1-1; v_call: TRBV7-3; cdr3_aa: CASSWVGGNTEAFF; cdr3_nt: TGTGCCAGCAGCTGGGTTGGCGGGAACACTGAAGCTTTCTTT
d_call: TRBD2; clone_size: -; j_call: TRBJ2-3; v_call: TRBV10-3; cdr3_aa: CAISERVAGVTSTDTQYF; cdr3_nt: TGTGCCATCAGTGAGAGAGTAGCGGGGGTTACTAGCACAGATACGCAGTATTTT
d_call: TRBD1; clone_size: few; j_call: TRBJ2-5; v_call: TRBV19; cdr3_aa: CASSIDRDRGLPWETQYF; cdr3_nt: TGTGCCAGTAGTATCGACCGGGACAGGGGGCTTCCATGGGAGACCCAGTACTTC
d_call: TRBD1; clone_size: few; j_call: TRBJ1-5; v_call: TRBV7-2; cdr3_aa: CASSLRGQSNQPQHF; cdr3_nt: TGTGCCAGCAGCTTAAGGGGACAGAGCAATCAGCCCCAGCATTTT
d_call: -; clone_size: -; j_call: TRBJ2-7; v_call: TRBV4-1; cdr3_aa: CASSQELLSWSPRTYEQYF; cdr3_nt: TGCGCCAGCAGCCAAGAGCTCCTTAGTTGGTCGCCCCGAACCTACGAGCAGTACTTC